Shown below are 17 T cell receptor beta chains from a single sample sequenced in a study of monozygotic twins with inflammatory bowel disease. TCRdb re-called the 5' RACE reads; one entry per CDR3 protein, DNA not given. The table for this sample gives 330,000 or so distinct CDR3 sequences. Sequencing used blood. All receptors derive from a human donor with ulcerative colitis or Crohn's disease, or a healthy co-twin of an affected twin (not recorded which).

The chain recombines TRBV10-3 with TRBJ2-3; with no DNA, the TCRdb D assignment of TRBD2 cannot be verified. The CDR3 covers 18 residues. Germline lookup yields CDR1 ENHRY and CDR2 SYGVKD. CDR3 region: CAISEKTSGGPSTDTQYF.

The V and J genes are TRBV7-2 and TRBJ1-5; TCRdb proposes TRBD1, but this gene call is untestable without DNA. Germline CDR1 is SGHTA and CDR2 is FQGNSA. The CDR3 contains 13 residues. CDR3 in amino acids: CASSGGGDQPQHF.

The chain employs TRBV5-1 and TRBJ2-7; TCRdb calls TRBD2, which cannot be checked without DNA. The CDR3 spans 15 residues. In germline, CDR1 is SGHRS, CDR2 YFSETQ. This CDR3 reads CASSSSGTSVYEQYF.

V gene TRBV12-3 or TRBV12-4 combines with J gene TRBJ2-1. The CDR3 extends over 15 amino acids. CDR3 region: CASRKVGSSYNEQFF.

The chain combines TRBV5-1 with TRBJ2-5; TCRdb reports TRBD2, a call that lacks DNA to check it against. The CDR3 runs 15 residues. From germline, CDR1 is SGHRS and CDR2 YFSETQ. This CDR3 reads CASSFGGRTQETQYF.

The rearrangement joins TRBV9 to TRBJ2-1; TCRdb gives TRBD2 as the D gene, but with no DNA this cannot be confirmed. Germline V gives CDR1 SGDLS, CDR2 YYNGEE. CDR3 length: 16 residues. The CDR3 loop is CASSGLLAGGTNEQFF. Full variable domain (outside the CDR3, taken from reference TRBV9 and TRBJ2-1): DSGVTQTPKHLITATGQRVTLRCSPRSGDLSVYWYQQSLDQGLQFLIQYYNGEERAKGNILERFSAQQFPDLHSELNLSSLELGDSALYFCASSGLLAGGTNEQFFGPGTRLTVL.

The chain has TRBV7-9 and TRBJ2-1; TCRdb's D call of TRBD2 is untestable without DNA. Germline lookup yields CDR1 SEHNR and CDR2 FQNEAQ (reference sequence). The CDR3 length is 14 residues. The CDR3 spells CASSEPGGWGEQFF. Complete variable domain (other parts from reference TRBV7-9 and TRBJ2-1): DTGVSQNPRHKITKRGQNVTFRCDPISEHNRLYWYRQTLGQGPEFLTYFQNEAQLEKSRLLSDRFSAERPKGSFSTLEIQRTEQGDSAMYLCASSEPGGWGEQFFGPGTRLTVL.

The rearrangement joins TRBV12-3 or TRBV12-4 to TRBJ1-2; TCRdb calls TRBD1, which cannot be checked without DNA. The CDR3 consists of 16 residues. The CDR3 sequence is CASSSRDREEGYGYTF.

This CDR3 reads CASSKKTGEAFF. V and J are TRBV12-3 or TRBV12-4 and TRBJ1-1; the D gene TCRdb calls, TRBD1, cannot be checked with no DNA. The CDR3 covers 12 residues.

The chain links TRBV19 to TRBJ1-2. Looked up from germline, CDR1 is LNHDA and CDR2 is SQIVND (reference sequence). CDR3 length: 14 amino acids. The CDR3 reads CASSISRDSYGYTF.

V is TRBV14 and J is TRBJ2-1; without DNA, the TCRdb call of TRBD2 cannot be checked. The CDR3 extends over 15 amino acids. Germline V CDR1 and CDR2: SGHDN, FVKESK. CDR3 in amino acids: CASRKTTLAGGEQFF.

This chain links TRBV12-5 with TRBJ2-3; TCRdb proposes TRBD1, but this gene call is untestable without DNA. This CDR3 region has 16 residues. From germline, CDR1 is LGHNT and CDR2 FRNRAP. Here the CDR3 reads CASGREGGFGTDTQYF.

This chain's CDR3 is CSAREWPGAETQYF. The chain couples TRBV20-1 to TRBJ2-5; the D call of TRBD1 rests on TCRdb alone, since no DNA is present to check it. The CDR3 runs 14 residues. Germline CDR1 reads DFQATT; CDR2 reads SNEGSKA (reference sequence).

V gene TRBV29-1 combines with J gene TRBJ2-1; the TCRdb D gene call, TRBD2, has no DNA to confirm it. Germline assignment: CDR1 SQVTM and CDR2 ANQGSEA. The CDR3 extends over 15 amino acids. This CDR3 is CSVDTGLAGVNEQFF.

This CDR3 is CASSHDLSGGTNTGELFF. The chain recombines TRBV7-6 with TRBJ2-2; without DNA, the TCRdb call of TRBD2 cannot be checked. The germline gives CDR1 SGHVS, CDR2 FNYEAQ. This CDR3 comprises 18 residues.

The chain uses TRBV6-2 or TRBV6-3 and TRBJ1-1; TCRdb gives TRBD1 as the D gene, but with no DNA this cannot be confirmed. The CDR3 runs to 16 residues. CDR1 is MNHEY, CDR2 SVGEGT, per germline. The CDR3 loop is CASRPLLGTGWTEAFF.

The gene calls are TRBV29-1 and TRBJ1-2; TCRdb lists TRBD1, though no DNA is available to test this call. Germline CDR1 SQVTM, CDR2 ANQGSEA. The CDR3 runs to 14 residues. The CDR3 protein is CSVEGHGGNYGYTF.